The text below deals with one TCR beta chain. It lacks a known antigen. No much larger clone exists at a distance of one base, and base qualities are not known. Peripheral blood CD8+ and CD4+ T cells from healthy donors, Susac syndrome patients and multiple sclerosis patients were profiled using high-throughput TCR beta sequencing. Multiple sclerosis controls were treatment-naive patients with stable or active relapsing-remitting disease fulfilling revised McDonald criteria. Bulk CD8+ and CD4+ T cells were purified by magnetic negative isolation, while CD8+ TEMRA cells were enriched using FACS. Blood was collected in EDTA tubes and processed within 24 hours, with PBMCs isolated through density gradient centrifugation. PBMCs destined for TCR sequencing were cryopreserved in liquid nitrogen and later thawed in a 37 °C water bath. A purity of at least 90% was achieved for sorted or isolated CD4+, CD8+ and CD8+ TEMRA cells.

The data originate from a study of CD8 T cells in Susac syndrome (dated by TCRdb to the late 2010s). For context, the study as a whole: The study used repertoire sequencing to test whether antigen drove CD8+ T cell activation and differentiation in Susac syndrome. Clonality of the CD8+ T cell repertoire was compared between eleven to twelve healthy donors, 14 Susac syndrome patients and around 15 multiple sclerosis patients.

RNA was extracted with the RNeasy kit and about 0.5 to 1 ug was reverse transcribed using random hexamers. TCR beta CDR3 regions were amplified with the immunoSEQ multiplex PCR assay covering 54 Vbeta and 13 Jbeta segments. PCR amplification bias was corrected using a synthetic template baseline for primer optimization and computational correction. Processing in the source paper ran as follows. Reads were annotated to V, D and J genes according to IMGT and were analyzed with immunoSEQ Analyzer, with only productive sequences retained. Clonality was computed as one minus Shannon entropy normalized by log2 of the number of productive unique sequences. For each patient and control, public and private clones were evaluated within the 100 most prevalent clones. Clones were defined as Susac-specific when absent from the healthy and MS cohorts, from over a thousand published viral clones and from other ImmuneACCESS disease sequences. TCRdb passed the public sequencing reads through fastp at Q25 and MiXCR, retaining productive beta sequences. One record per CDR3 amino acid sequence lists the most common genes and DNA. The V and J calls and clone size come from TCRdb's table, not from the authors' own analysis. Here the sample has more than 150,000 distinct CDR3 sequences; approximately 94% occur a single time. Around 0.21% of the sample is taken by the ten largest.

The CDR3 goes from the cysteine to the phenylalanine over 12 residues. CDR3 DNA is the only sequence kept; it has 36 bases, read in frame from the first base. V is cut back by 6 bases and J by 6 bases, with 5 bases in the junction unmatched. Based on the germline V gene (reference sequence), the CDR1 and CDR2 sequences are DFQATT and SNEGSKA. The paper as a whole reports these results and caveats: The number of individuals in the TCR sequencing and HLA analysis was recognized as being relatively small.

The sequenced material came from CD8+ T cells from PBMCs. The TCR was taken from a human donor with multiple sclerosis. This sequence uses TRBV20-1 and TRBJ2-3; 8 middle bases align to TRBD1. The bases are TGCAGTGCACCAGGGGGCATGGATACGCAGTATTTT. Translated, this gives CSAPGGMDTQYF.